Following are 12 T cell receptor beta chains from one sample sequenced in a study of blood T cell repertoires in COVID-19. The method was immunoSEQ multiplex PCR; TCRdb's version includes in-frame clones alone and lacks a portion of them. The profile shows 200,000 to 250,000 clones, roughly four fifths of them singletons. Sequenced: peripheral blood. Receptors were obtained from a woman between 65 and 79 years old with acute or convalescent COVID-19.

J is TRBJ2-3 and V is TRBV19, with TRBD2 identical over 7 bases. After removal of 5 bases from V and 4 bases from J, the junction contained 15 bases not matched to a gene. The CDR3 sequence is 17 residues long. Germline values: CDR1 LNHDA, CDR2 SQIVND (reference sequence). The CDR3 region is CASSPGFRGETADTQYF. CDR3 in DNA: TGTGCCAGTAGTCCCGGGTTTCGGGGGGAGACCGCAGATACGCAGTATTTT. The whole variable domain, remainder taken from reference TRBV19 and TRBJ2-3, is DGGITQSPKYLFRKEGQNVTLSCEQNLNHDAMYWYRQDPGQGLRLIYYSQIVNDFQKGDIAEGYSVSREKKESFPLTVTSAQKNPTAFYLCASSPGFRGETADTQYFGPGTRLTVL.

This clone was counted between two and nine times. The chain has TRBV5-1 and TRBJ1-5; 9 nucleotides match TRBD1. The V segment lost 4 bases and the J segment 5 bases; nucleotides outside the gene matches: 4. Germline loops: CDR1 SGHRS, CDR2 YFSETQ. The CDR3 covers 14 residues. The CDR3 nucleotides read TGCGCCAGCAGCCTAACAGGGGGCGATCAGCCCCAGCATTTT. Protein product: CASSLTGGDQPQHF.

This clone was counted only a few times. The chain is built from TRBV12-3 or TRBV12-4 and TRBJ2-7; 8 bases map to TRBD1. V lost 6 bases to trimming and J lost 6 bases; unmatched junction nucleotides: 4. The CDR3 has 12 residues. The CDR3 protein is CASSRDRGEQYF. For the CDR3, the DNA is TGTGCCAGCAGCCGTGACAGGGGCGAGCAGTACTTC.

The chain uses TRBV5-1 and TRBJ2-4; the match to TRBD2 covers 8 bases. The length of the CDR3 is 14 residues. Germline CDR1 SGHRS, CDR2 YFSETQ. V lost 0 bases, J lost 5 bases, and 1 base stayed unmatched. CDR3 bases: TGCGCCAGCAGCTTGGGGGGACTAGAAAACATTCAGTACTTC. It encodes CASSLGGLENIQYF. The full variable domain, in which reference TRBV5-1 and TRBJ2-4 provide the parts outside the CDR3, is KAGVTQTPRYLIKTRGQQVTLSCSPISGHRSVSWYQQTPGQGLQFLFEYFSETQRNKGNFPGRFSGRQFSNSRSEMNVSTLELGDSALYLCASSLGGLENIQYFGAGTRLSVL.

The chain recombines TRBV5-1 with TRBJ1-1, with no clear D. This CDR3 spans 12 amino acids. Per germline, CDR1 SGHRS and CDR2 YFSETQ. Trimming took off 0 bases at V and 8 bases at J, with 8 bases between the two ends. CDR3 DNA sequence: TGCGCCAGCAGCTTGGAGGCGGGAGAAGCTTTCTTT. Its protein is CASSLEAGEAFF. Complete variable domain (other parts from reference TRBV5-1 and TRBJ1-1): KAGVTQTPRYLIKTRGQQVTLSCSPISGHRSVSWYQQTPGQGLQFLFEYFSETQRNKGNFPGRFSGRQFSNSRSEMNVSTLELGDSALYLCASSLEAGEAFFGQGTRLTVV.

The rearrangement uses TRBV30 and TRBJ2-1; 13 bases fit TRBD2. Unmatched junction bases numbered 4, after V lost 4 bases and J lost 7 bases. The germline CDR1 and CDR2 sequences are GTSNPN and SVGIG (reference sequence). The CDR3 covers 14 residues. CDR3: CAWTGTSGANEQFF. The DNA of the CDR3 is TGTGCCTGGACCGGGACTAGCGGGGCTAATGAGCAGTTCTTC.

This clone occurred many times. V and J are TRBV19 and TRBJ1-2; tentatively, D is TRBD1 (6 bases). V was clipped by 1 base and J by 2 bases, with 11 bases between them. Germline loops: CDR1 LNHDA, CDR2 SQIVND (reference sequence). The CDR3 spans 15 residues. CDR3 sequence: CASSIVNRENYGYTF. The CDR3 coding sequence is TGTGCCAGTAGTATAGTAAACAGGGAGAACTATGGCTACACCTTC.

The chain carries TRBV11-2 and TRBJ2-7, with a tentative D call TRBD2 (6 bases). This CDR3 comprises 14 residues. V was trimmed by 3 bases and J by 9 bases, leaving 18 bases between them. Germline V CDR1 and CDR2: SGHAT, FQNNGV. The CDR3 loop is CASSFRDRGLAQYF. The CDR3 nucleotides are TGTGCCAGCAGCTTCCGGGACCGGGGGTTGGCGCAGTACTTC.

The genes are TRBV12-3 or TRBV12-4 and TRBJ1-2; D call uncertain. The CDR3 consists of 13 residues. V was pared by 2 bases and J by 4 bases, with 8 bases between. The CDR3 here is CASSLNTVYGYTF. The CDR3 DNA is TGTGCCAGCAGTTTAAACACAGTCTATGGCTACACCTTC.

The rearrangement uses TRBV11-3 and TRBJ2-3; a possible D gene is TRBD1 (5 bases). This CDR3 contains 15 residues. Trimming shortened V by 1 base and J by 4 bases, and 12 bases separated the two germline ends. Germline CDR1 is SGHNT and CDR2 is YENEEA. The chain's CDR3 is CASSLGRGLADTQYF. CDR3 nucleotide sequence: TGTGCCAGCAGCTTAGGAAGGGGCTTGGCAGATACGCAGTATTTT.

The CDR3 DNA follows: TGTGCCAGCAGCTTATATTCAGGTGGGCGCACAGATACGCAGTATTTT. Amino acids: CASSLYSGGRTDTQYF. The chain uses TRBV7-9 and TRBJ2-3; D not certain. Germline CDR1 is SEHNR and CDR2 is FQNEAQ (reference sequence). The CDR3 has 16 amino acids. The V end was cut by 2 bases, the J end by 1 base, with 13 bases between.

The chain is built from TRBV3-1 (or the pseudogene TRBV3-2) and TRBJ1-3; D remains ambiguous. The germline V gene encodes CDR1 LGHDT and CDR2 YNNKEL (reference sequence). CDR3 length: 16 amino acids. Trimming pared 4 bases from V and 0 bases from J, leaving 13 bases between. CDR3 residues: CASSPAVTASGNTIYF. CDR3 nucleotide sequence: TGTGCCAGCAGCCCCGCCGTTACAGCCTCTGGAAACACCATATATTTT.